This T cell receptor beta chain emerged from a study of shared clonotypes between healthy human individuals. This clone was detected many times. TCRdb's table, derived via immunoSEQ multiplex PCR, lists solely in-frame clones and lacks some. The sample consists of roughly 2 million clones, around 95% of them appearing once. There are 15 residues in the CDR3. The germline gives CDR1 KGHSH, CDR2 LQKENI. The V and J ends lost 2 bases and 0 bases respectively, with 11 bases between them. Input material: naive CD4+ T cells sorted from blood. The sample's subset: CD45RA+ positively selected. The origin of this receptor is a man between 18 and 29 years old in good health. This rearrangement joins TRBV18 to TRBJ2-7, with D perhaps TRBD1 or TRBD2 (5 bases each). DNA of the CDR3: TGTGCCAGCTCACCAAGGCAGGGAGCCTCCTACGAGCAGTACTTC. This translates into CASSPRQGASYEQYF.